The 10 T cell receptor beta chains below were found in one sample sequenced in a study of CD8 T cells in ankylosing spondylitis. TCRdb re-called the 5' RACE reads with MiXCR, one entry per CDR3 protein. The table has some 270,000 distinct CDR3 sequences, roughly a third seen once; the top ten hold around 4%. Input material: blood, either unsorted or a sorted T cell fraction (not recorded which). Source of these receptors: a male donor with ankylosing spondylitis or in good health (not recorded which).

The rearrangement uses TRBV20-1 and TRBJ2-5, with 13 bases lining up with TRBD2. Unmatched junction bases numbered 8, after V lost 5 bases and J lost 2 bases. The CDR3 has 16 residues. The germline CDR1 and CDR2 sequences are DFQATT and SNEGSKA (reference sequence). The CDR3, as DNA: TGCAGTGCTGGAGCGACTAGCGGGGGGCCACAAGAGACCCAGTACTTC. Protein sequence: CSAGATSGGPQETQYF.

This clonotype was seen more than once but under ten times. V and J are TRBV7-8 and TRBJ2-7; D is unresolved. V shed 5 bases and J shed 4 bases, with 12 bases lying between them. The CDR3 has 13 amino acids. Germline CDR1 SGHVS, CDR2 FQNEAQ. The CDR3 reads CASSIGADYEQYF. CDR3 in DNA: TGTGCCAGCAGCATCGGCGCTGATTACGAGCAGTACTTC.

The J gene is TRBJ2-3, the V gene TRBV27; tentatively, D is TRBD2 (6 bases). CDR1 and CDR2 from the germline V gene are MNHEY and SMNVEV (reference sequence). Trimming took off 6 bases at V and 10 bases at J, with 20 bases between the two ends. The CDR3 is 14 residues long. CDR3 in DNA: TGTGCCAGCAGGAGGCGGGGTGTACCCTCGTCGCAGTATTTT. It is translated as CASRRRGVPSSQYF.

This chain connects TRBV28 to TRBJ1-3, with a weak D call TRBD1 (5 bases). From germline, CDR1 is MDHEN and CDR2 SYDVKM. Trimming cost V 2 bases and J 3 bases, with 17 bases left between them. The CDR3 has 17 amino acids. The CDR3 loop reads CASSLRGKGSFGNTIYF. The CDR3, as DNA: TGTGCCAGCAGTTTAAGGGGAAAAGGGAGCTTTGGAAACACCATATATTTT.

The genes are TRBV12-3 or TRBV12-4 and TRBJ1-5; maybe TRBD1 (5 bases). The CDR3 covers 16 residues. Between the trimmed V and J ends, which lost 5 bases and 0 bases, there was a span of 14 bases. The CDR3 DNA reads TGTGCCAGCAGTGAAACAGGTTTTTATAGCAATCAGCCCCAGCATTTT. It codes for CASSETGFYSNQPQHF.

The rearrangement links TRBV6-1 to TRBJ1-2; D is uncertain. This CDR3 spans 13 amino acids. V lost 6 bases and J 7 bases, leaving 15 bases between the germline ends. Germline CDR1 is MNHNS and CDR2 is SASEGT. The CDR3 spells CASRARGFRGYTF. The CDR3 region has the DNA TGTGCCAGCAGAGCCCGTGGGTTTCGTGGCTACACCTTC.

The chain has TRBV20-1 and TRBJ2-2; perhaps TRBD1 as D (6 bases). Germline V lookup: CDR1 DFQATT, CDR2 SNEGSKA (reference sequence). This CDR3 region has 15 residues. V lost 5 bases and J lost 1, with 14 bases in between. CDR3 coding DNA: TGCAGTGCTCCTCGGACAGTGAGGAACACCGGGGAGCTGTTTTTT. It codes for CSAPRTVRNTGELFF.

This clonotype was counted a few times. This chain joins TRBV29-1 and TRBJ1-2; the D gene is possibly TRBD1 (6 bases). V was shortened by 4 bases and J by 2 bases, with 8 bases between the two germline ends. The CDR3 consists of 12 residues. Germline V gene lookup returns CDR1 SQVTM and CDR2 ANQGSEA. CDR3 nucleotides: TGCAGCGTTGCCACAGGGAACTATGGCTACACCTTC. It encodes CSVATGNYGYTF. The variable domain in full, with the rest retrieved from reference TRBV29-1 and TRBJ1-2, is SAVISQKPSRDICQRGTSLTIQCQVDSQVTMMFWYRQQPGQSLTLIATANQGSEATYESGFVIDKFPISRPNLTFSTLTVSNMSPEDSSIYLCSVATGNYGYTFGSGTRLTVV.

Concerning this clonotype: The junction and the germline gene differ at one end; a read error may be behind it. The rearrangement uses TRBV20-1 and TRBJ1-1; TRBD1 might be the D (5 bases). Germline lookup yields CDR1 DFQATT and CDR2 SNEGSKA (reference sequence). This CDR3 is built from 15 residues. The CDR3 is CSAGDSQGWVTEAFF. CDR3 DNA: TGCAGTGCTGGAGACTCCCAGGGATGGGTCACTGAAGCTTTCTTT.

The DNA of the CDR3 is TGCAGTGCTAGGGCTGGGGGCCGCGGCACCGGGGAGCTGTTTTTT. Amino acid sequence: CSARAGGRGTGELFF. The J gene is TRBJ2-2, the V gene TRBV20-1; D is perhaps TRBD1 (6 bases). The CDR3 is 15 residues long. Per germline, CDR1 DFQATT and CDR2 SNEGSKA (reference sequence). With 3 bases removed from V and 4 bases from J, the gap between germline ends came to 15 bases.